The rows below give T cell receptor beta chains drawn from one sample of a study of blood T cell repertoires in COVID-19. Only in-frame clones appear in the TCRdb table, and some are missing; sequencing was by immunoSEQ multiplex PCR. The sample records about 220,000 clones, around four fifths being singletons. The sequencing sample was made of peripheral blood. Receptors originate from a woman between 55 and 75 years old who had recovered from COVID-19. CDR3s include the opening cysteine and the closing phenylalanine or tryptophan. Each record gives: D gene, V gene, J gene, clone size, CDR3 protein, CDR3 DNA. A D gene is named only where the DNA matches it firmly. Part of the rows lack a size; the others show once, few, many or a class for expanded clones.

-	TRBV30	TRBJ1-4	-	CAWSPPDSTELFF	TGTGCCTGGAGTCCCCCGGACAGTACGGAACTGTTTTTT
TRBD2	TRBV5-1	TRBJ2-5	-	CASSLLAGSGETQYF	TGCGCCAGCAGCTTACTAGCGGGGAGCGGAGAGACCCAGTACTTC
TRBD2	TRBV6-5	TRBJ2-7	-	CAGAQRGAYEQYF	TGTGCCGGAGCACAGCGGGGGGCCTACGAGCAGTACTTC
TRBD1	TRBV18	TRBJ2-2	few	CASSPKGQGFTGELFF	TGTGCCAGCTCACCCAAGGGACAGGGGTTCACCGGGGAGCTGTTTTTT
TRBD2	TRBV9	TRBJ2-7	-	CASSPRPRVSGGPYEQYF	TGTGCCAGCAGCCCACGACCGCGGGTTAGCGGGGGGCCCTACGAGCAGTACTTC
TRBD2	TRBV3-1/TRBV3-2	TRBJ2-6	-	CASSPPGGSGANVLTF	TGTGCCAGCAGCCCCCCGGGGGGGAGCGGGGCCAACGTCCTGACTTTC
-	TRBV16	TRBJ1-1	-	CASSLWGGTEAFF	TGTGCCAGCTCATTGTGGGGGGGCACTGAAGCTTTCTTT
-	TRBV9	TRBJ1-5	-	CASSLGQSNQPQHF	TGTGCCAGCAGCTTAGGACAAAGCAATCAGCCCCAGCATTTT
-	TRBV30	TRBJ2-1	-	CAWKPGPRGSYNEQFF	TGTGCCTGGAAACCCGGGCCAAGGGGATCTTACAATGAGCAGTTCTTC
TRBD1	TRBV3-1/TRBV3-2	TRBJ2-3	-	CASSQGDRGTDTQYF	TGTGCCAGCAGCCAAGGGGACAGGGGCACAGATACGCAGTATTTT
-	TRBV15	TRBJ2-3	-	CATSRAGTDTQYF	TGTGCCACCAGCAGAGCCGGCACAGATACGCAGTATTTT
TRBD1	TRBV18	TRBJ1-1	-	CASSPPTGTNTEAFF	TGTGCCAGCTCACCACCGACAGGGACGAACACTGAAGCTTTCTTT
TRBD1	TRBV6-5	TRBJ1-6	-	CASSLAWDSYNSPLHF	TGTGCCAGCAGTTTGGCCTGGGACAGTTATAATTCACCCCTCCACTTT
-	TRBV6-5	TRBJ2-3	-	CASSLSPYPSGDTQYF	TGTGCCAGCAGTTTATCACCCTACCCGAGTGGAGATACGCAGTATTTT
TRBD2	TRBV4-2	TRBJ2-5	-	CASSQTSGGETQYF	TGTGCCAGCAGCCAGACTAGCGGGGGGGAGACCCAGTACTTC
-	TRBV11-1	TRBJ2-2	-	CASSPAFRRTGELFF	TGTGCCAGCAGCCCGGCCTTTAGGAGAACCGGGGAGCTGTTTTTT
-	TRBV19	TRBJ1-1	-	CASSMPLEGGTEAFF	TGTGCCAGTAGTATGCCGCTGGAGGGAGGCACTGAAGCTTTCTTT
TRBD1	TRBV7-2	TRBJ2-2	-	CASSLGDRVAGELFF	TGTGCCAGCAGCTTAGGGGACAGGGTGGCCGGGGAGCTGTTTTTT
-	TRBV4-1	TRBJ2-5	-	CASSQGRAQETQYF	TGCGCCAGCAGCCAAGGAAGAGCTCAAGAGACCCAGTACTTC
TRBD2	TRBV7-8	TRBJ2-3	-	CASSLPGRGSTDTQYF	TGTGCCAGCAGCTTACCTGGGCGGGGGAGCACAGATACGCAGTATTTT
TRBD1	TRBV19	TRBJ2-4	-	CASKLDRGNIQYF	TGTGCCAGTAAGCTGGACAGGGGCAACATTCAGTACTTC
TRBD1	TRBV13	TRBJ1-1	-	CASSFRTGATEAFF	TGTGCCAGCAGCTTCAGGACAGGGGCCACTGAAGCTTTCTTT
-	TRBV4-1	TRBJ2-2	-	CASSQGNLLNTGELFF	TGCGCCAGCAGCCAAGGTAATCTCCTGAACACCGGGGAGCTGTTTTTT
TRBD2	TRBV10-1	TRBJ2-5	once	CASSEGSGGLAGLETQYF	TGCGCCAGCAGTGAGGGATCCGGCGGACTAGCGGGATTAGAGACCCAGTACTTC
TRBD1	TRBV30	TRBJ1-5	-	CAWSATGDQPQHF	TGTGCCTGGAGTGCGACAGGGGATCAGCCCCAGCATTTT
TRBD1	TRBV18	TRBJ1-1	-	CASSVSGQGAGTEAFF	TGTGCCAGCTCAGTTTCAGGCCAGGGGGCTGGCACTGAAGCTTTCTTT
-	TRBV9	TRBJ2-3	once	CASSVGAGADTQYF	TGTGCCAGCAGCGTAGGGGCAGGGGCAGATACGCAGTATTTT
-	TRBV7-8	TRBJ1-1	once	CASSFSAGWIPRTEAFF	TGTGCCAGCAGCTTTTCTGCAGGATGGATCCCCCGAACTGAAGCTTTCTTT
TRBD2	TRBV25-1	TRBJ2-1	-	CASSEAWGGYFPHEQFF	TGTGCCAGCAGTGAAGCGTGGGGGGGATATTTCCCCCATGAGCAGTTCTTC
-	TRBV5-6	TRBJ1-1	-	CASSRPQAMNTEAFF	TGTGCCAGCAGTCGACCCCAGGCCATGAACACTGAAGCTTTCTTT
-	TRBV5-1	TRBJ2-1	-	CASSPRPPTHNEQFF	TGCGCCAGCAGCCCCCGCCCCCCGACTCACAATGAGCAGTTCTTC
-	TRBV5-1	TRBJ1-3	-	CASSLGTELAGNTIYF	TGCGCCAGCAGCTTGGGAACTGAACTGGCTGGAAACACCATATATTTT
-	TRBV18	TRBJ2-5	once	CASSPRPGETQYF	TGTGCCAGCTCCCCTAGACCGGGAGAGACCCAGTACTTC